The 22 T cell receptor beta chains below were found in one sample sequenced in a study of radiation and T cells in renal cell carcinoma. The data were produced by immunoSEQ multiplex PCR, yet TCRdb's version contains in-frame clones alone and is incomplete. The sample carries 150,000 or so clones, 75% to 90% recorded once. The time point is: baseline pretreatment blood. Described treatment: 15 Gy SBRT to primary tumor, nephrectomy 4 weeks later. The sample here was blood, taken from a patient whose treatment included radiotherapy and nephrectomy. Receptor source: a woman between 45 and 65 years old with renal cell carcinoma.

The genes are TRBV7-7 and TRBJ2-5; D is unresolved. Between the trimmed V and J ends, which lost 1 base and 1 base, there was a span of 10 bases. This CDR3 has 15 residues. Per the germline V gene, CDR1 is SSHAT and CDR2 is FNYEAQ (reference sequence). The CDR3, as DNA: TGTGCCAGCAGCTTAGTAACAGACACCCAAGAGACCCAGTACTTC. This sequence encodes CASSLVTDTQETQYF. Combining the CDR3 with reference TRBV7-7 and TRBJ2-5 gives the whole variable domain GAGVSQSPRYKVTKRGQDVTLRCDPISSHATLYWYQQALGQGPEFLTYFNYEAQPDKSGLPSDRFSAERPEGSISTLTIQRTEQRDSAMYRCASSLVTDTQETQYFGPGTRLLVL.

This sequence joins TRBV7-2 and TRBJ1-1, with D possibly being TRBD1 (5 bases). V shed 2 bases and J shed 4 bases, with 14 bases lying between them. Germline assignment: CDR1 SGHTA and CDR2 FQGNSA. The CDR3 runs to 15 residues. The CDR3 protein is CASSLNVVGGTEAFF. In nucleotides, the CDR3 is TGTGCCAGCAGCTTAAACGTCGTTGGGGGCACTGAAGCTTTCTTT.

In this sample, this clone turned up a few times. CDR3 bases: TGTGCCAGCGGGGAGCGGGACAGACCTTCACCCCTCCACTTT. Amino acid sequence: CASGERDRPSPLHF. The V gene is TRBV25-1, the J gene TRBJ1-6; 7 positions match TRBD1. The CDR3 is 14 residues long. V shed 8 bases, J shed 9 bases, and the junction held 10 bases outside the gene matches. CDR1 and CDR2 (germline): MGHDK, SYGVNS.

The chain uses TRBV5-4 and TRBJ1-1; D not certain. Looked up from germline, CDR1 is SGHNT and CDR2 is YYREEE (reference sequence). The CDR3 sequence is 13 residues long. Trimming stripped 7 bases from V and 6 bases from J, with 16 bases between. The CDR3 here is CASGTPGWAEAFF. CDR3 in DNA: TGTGCCAGCGGAACGCCGGGGTGGGCTGAAGCTTTCTTT. Complete variable domain (other parts from reference TRBV5-4 and TRBJ1-1): ETGVTQSPTHLIKTRGQQVTLRCSSQSGHNTVSWYQQALGQGPQFIFQYYREEENGRGNFPPRFSGLQFPNYSSELNVNALELDDSALYLCASGTPGWAEAFFGQGTRLTVV.

As regards this clone: This may be a read error: a much more frequent sequence differs by one nucleotide. The chain is built from TRBV30 and TRBJ1-2; D not resolved. CDR3 length equals 15 residues. Per the germline V gene, CDR1 is GTSNPN and CDR2 is SVGIG (reference sequence). V gave up 8 bases and J gave up 7 bases, with 26 bases separating them. CDR3 sequence: CASSPVPWFLGGYTF. The DNA for the CDR3 is TGTGCCAGCAGCCCGGTTCCCTGGTTCTTAGGTGGCTACACCTTC.

This chain connects TRBV30 to TRBJ1-2, with TRBD1 matching over 9 bases. The germline V gene encodes CDR1 GTSNPN and CDR2 SVGIG (reference sequence). Germline trimming cut 4 bases from V and 4 bases from J; bases unmatched to any gene: 4. The length of the CDR3 is 13 residues. CDR3 protein: CAWTKGQGYGYTF. CDR3 DNA sequence: TGTGCCTGGACTAAGGGACAGGGCTATGGCTACACCTTC. The full variable domain, in which reference TRBV30 and TRBJ1-2 provide the parts outside the CDR3, is SQTIHQWPATLVQPVGSPLSLECTVEGTSNPNLYWYRQAAGRGLQLLFYSVGIGQISSEVPQNLSASRPQDRQFILSSKKLLLSDSGFYLCAWTKGQGYGYTFGSGTRLTVV.

The chain is built from TRBV4-1 and TRBJ1-2; 7 bases map to TRBD1. Germline lookup yields CDR1 MGHRA and CDR2 YSYEKL. This CDR3 contains 14 residues. V lost 0 bases and J lost 8; bases outside the gene matches: 6. The CDR3 loop reads CASSQETGIWGYTF. CDR3 bases: TGCGCCAGCAGCCAAGAGACAGGGATTTGGGGCTACACCTTC.

This clone was seen a few times. The chain uses TRBV10-2 and TRBJ2-7, with 10 bases matching TRBD1. J lost 5 bases, V lost 8 bases, and 6 bases had no gene match. CDR3 length: 13 residues. Germline assignment: CDR1 WSHSY and CDR2 SAAADI. The CDR3 DNA reads TGCGCCAGCGGAGGACAGGGGGTACACGAGCAGTACTTC. This translates into CASGGQGVHEQYF.

This sequence joins TRBV4-1 and TRBJ2-5; no clear D. The J call could be wrong; TRBJ2-7 is a better fit for the DNA end. CDR3 length equals 14 residues. Germline CDR1 is MGHRA and CDR2 is YSYEKL. The CDR3 loop is CASSQELVAYEQYF. The CDR3 nucleotides are TGCGCCAGCAGCCAAGAACTCGTGGCCTACGAGCAGTACTTC.

This sequence joins TRBV6-5 and TRBJ2-7; 7 positions match TRBD1. V was pared by 8 bases and J by 4 bases, with 11 bases of the junction left unmatched. The CDR3 contains 14 residues. Germline V gene lookup returns CDR1 MNHEY and CDR2 SVGAGI. CDR3 in amino acids: CASGTNRGKYEQYF. For the CDR3, the DNA is TGTGCCAGCGGGACCAACAGGGGAAAGTACGAGCAGTACTTC.

The chain recombines TRBV4-2 with TRBJ2-7; D is ambiguous. V was trimmed by 1 base and J by 5 bases, leaving 12 bases between them. Germline V gene data show CDR1 as LGHNA and CDR2 as YNFKEQ. This CDR3 region has 14 residues. The CDR3 sequence is CASSQVANVHEQYF. DNA for the CDR3: TGTGCCAGCAGCCAAGTAGCAAACGTCCACGAGCAGTACTTC.

This chain links TRBV10-3 with TRBJ2-5; D is ambiguous. Germline loops: CDR1 ENHRY, CDR2 SYGVKD. With 8 bases removed from V and 0 bases from J, the gap between germline ends came to 10 bases. The CDR3 totals 13 residues. CDR3 region: CAIGLEDQETQYF. As DNA, the CDR3 is TGTGCCATCGGGCTAGAGGACCAAGAGACCCAGTACTTC.

This chain joins TRBV10-3 and TRBJ1-5, with 8 bases fitting TRBD1. This CDR3 comprises 14 residues. CDR1 and CDR2 from the germline V gene are ENHRY and SYGVKD. V was pared by 5 bases and J by 2 bases, with 2 bases of the junction left unmatched. The CDR3 is CAISKTGGNQPQHF. CDR3 bases: TGTGCCATCAGTAAGACAGGGGGCAATCAGCCCCAGCATTTT.

This chain uses TRBV18 with TRBJ2-1; D call uncertain. This CDR3 region has 15 residues. Germline values: CDR1 KGHSH, CDR2 LQKENI. V was clipped by 4 bases and J by 2 bases, with 12 bases between them. CDR3 in amino acids: CASSQTNLAYNEQFF. The CDR3 DNA sequence: TGTGCCAGCTCACAAACCAATCTCGCCTACAATGAGCAGTTCTTC.

The rearrangement joins TRBV28 to TRBJ1-1; 7 positions agree with TRBD1. Germline trimming cut 6 bases from V and 1 base from J; bases unmatched to any gene: 5. There are 14 residues in the CDR3. CDR1 and CDR2 (germline): MDHEN, SYDVKM. Here the CDR3 reads CASRQQGTNTEAFF. In DNA, the CDR3 is TGTGCCAGCAGGCAACAGGGGACGAACACTGAAGCTTTCTTT.

The chain recombines TRBV6-1 with TRBJ2-7; tentative D call: TRBD2 (6 bases). V dropped 4 bases and J dropped 0 bases, with 13 bases sitting between them. This CDR3 is built from 15 residues. Per the germline V gene, CDR1 is MNHNS and CDR2 is SASEGT. CDR3 in amino acids: CASSGWGVDSYEQYF. The CDR3 bases are TGTGCCAGCAGTGGCTGGGGGGTGGACTCCTACGAGCAGTACTTC.

The V call is TRBV30, the J call TRBJ1-2; unclear D gene. Deletions cut 1 base from V and 6 bases from J, with 9 bases between. The germline gives CDR1 GTSNPN, CDR2 SVGIG (reference sequence). The CDR3 is 12 amino acids. In nucleotides, the CDR3 is TGTGCCTGGAGTGGCTCTGGGCATGGCTACACCTTC. It encodes CAWSGSGHGYTF.

This clone showed up just a few times. The chain recombines TRBV30 with TRBJ1-1; D is unresolved. The CDR3 contains 13 residues. CDR1 and CDR2 from the germline V gene are GTSNPN and SVGIG (reference sequence). The ends were cut back, 5 bases at V and 1 base at J, with 11 bases in the middle. The CDR3 is CAWLHRGNTEAFF. The DNA of the CDR3 is TGTGCCTGGCTCCACCGGGGGAACACTGAAGCTTTCTTT.

The rearrangement uses TRBV6-5 and TRBJ2-1; weak D call: TRBD2 (6 bases). Trimming cost V 6 bases and J 2 bases, with 14 bases left between them. This CDR3 has 15 amino acids. Germline lookup yields CDR1 MNHEY and CDR2 SVGAGI. The CDR3 sequence is CASRYDGGAYNEQFF. In DNA form, the CDR3 reads TGTGCCAGCAGATACGACGGCGGGGCCTACAATGAGCAGTTCTTC.

V and J are TRBV30 and TRBJ1-2; D remains ambiguous. The CDR3 consists of 14 residues. V was clipped by 1 base and J by 6 bases, with 15 bases between them. Looked up from germline, CDR1 is GTSNPN and CDR2 is SVGIG (reference sequence). The CDR3 nucleotides are TGTGCCTGGAGTGCCCACCCACCCAGGAATGGCTACACCTTC. It is translated as CAWSAHPPRNGYTF.

This chain uses TRBV7-2 with TRBJ2-2; tentative D call: TRBD1 (5 bases). CDR3 length: 15 residues. Germline V gene lookup returns CDR1 SGHTA and CDR2 FQGNSA. With 2 bases removed from V and 4 bases from J, the gap between germline ends came to 11 bases. CDR3 amino acids: CASSLRWGSTGELFF. For the CDR3, the DNA is TGTGCCAGCAGCTTAAGGTGGGGCAGCACCGGGGAGCTGTTTTTT.

This clone has a handful of counts. The V call is TRBV29-1, the J call TRBJ1-2; the D gene is possibly TRBD1 (5 bases). CDR1 and CDR2 (germline): SQVTM, ANQGSEA. The germline V and J ends were trimmed by 7 bases and 2 bases, with 14 bases remaining between them. The CDR3 spans 13 residues. Written as DNA, the CDR3 is TGCAGCGGCTTGGCACGGGACAACTATGGCTACACCTTC. Its translation is CSGLARDNYGYTF.